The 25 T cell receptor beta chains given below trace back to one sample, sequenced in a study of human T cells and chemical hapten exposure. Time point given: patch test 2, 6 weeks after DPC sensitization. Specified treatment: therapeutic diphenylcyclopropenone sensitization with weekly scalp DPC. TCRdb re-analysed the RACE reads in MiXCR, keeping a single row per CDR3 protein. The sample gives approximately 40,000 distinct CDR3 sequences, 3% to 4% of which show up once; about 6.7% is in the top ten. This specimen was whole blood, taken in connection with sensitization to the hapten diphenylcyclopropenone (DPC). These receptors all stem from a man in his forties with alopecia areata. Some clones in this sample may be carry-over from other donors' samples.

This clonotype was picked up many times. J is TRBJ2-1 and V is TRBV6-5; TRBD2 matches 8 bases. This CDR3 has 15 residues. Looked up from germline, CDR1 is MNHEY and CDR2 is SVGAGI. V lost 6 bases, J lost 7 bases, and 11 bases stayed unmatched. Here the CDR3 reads CASRGTAGERNEQFF. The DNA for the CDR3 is TGTGCCAGCAGGGGCACAGCGGGAGAAAGGAATGAGCAGTTCTTC.

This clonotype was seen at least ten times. The CDR3 is CASSLILAGVNTQYF. The CDR3 DNA follows: TGTGCCAGCAGTTTAATCCTAGCGGGAGTGAATACGCAGTATTTT. The chain couples TRBV12-3 or TRBV12-4 to TRBJ2-3; 10 positions match TRBD2. This CDR3 comprises 15 residues. The V segment lost 2 bases and the J segment 7 bases; nucleotides outside the gene matches: 6.

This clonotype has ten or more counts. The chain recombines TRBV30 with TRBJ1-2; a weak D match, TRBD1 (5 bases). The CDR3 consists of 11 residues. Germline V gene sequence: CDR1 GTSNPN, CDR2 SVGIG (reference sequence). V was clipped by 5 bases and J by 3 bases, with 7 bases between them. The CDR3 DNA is TGTGCCTGGGGGGCATACTATGGCTACACCTTC. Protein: CAWGAYYGYTF. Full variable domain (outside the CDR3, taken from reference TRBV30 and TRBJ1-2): SQTIHQWPATLVQPVGSPLSLECTVEGTSNPNLYWYRQAAGRGLQLLFYSVGIGQISSEVPQNLSASRPQDRQFILSSKKLLLSDSGFYLCAWGAYYGYTFGSGTRLTVV.

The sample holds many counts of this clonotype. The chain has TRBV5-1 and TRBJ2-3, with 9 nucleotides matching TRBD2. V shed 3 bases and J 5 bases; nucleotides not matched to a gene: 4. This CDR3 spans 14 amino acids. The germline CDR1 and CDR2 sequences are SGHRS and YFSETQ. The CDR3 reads CASSSLAGKDTQYF. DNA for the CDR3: TGCGCCAGCAGCTCGCTAGCGGGAAAAGATACGCAGTATTTT.

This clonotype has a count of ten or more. As DNA, the CDR3 is TGTGCCAGTAGGGGGACAGCACTCACCGGGGAGCTGTTTTTT. Protein product: CASRGTALTGELFF. The chain employs TRBV19 and TRBJ2-2; 7 nucleotides match TRBD1. CDR1 and CDR2 (germline): LNHDA, SQIVND (reference sequence). The CDR3 loop spans 14 amino acids. The trim removed 6 bases at V and 4 bases at J, leaving 5 bases unmatched.

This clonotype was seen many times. The CDR3 DNA reads as TGTGCCAGCAGCCATCCCATGACTAGCGGCTCCTACAATGAGCAGTTCTTC. Translating gives CASSHPMTSGSYNEQFF. This chain links TRBV3-1 with TRBJ2-1; 9 positions match TRBD2. CDR1 and CDR2 (germline): LGHDT, YNNKEL (reference sequence). The CDR3 length is 17 residues. Unmatched junction bases numbered 6, after V lost 3 bases and J lost 0 bases.

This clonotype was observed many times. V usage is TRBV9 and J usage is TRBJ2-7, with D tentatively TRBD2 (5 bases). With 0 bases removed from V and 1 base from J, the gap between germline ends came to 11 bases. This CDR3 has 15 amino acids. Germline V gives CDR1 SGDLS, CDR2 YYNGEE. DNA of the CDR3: TGTGCCAGCAGCGTAGCGGGGTTATCATCCTACGAGCAGTACTTC. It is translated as CASSVAGLSSYEQYF.

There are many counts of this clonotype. The DNA for the CDR3 is TGCGCCAGCAGCTTGGTGTCGGCGGGAGGCGGCTACGAGCAGTACTTC. It translates to CASSLVSAGGGYEQYF. The chain carries TRBV5-1 and TRBJ2-7, with 8 bases lining up with TRBD2. Germline trimming cut 0 bases from V and 3 bases from J; bases unmatched to any gene: 8. Germline CDR1 is SGHRS and CDR2 is YFSETQ. CDR3 length equals 16 residues.

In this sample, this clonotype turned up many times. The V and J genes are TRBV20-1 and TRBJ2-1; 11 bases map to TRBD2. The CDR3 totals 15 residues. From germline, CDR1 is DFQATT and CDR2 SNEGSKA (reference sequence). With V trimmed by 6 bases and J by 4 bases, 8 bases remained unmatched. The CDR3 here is CSAPGLAAIYNEQFF. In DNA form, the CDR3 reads TGCAGTGCGCCGGGACTAGCGGCCATTTACAATGAGCAGTTCTTC.

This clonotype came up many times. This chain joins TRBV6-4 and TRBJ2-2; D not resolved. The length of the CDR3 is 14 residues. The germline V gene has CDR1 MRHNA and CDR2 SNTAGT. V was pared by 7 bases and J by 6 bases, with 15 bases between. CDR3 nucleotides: TGTGCCAGCAAAGGCCGGCCTGGGGCCGGGGAGCTGTTTTTT. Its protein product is CASKGRPGAGELFF.

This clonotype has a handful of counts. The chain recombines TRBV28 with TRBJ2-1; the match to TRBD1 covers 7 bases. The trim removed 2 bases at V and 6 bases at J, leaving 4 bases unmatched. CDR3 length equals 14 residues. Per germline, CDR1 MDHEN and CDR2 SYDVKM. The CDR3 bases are TGTGCCAGCAGTTTACTGACAGGGACCAATGAGCAGTTCTTC. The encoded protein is CASSLLTGTNEQFF. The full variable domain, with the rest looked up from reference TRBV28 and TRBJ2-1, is DVKVTQSSRYLVKRTGEKVFLECVQDMDHENMFWYRQDPGLGLRLIYFSYDVKMKEKGDIPEGYSVSREKKERFSLILESASTNQTSMYLCASSLLTGTNEQFFGPGTRLTVL.

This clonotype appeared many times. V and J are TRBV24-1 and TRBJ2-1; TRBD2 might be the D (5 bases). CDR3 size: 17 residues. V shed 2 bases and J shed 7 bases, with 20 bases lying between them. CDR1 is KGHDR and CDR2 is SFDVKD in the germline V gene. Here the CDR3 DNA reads TGTGCCACCAGTGATTCCCCAACACGGGAACTTAGAAATGAGCAGTTCTTC. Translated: CATSDSPTRELRNEQFF.

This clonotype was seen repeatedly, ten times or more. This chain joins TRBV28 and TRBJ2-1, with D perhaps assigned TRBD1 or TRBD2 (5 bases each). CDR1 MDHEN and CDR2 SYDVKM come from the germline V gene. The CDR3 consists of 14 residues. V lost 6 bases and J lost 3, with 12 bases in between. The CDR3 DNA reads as TGTGCCAGCAGGACAGTCGGGGACTACAATGAGCAGTTCTTC. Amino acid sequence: CASRTVGDYNEQFF.

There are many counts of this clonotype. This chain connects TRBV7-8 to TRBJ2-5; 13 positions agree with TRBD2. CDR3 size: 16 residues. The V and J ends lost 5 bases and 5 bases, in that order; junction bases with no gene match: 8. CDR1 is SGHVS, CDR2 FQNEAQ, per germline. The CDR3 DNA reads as TGTGCCAGCAGCCCCACTAGCGGGAGGGCACGGGAGACCCAGTACTTC. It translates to CASSPTSGRARETQYF.

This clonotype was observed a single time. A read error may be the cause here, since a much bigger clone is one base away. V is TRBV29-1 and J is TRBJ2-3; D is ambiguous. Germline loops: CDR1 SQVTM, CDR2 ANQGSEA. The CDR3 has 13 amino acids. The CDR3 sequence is CTVDGRNTDTQYF. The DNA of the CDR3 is TGCACCGTTGATGGACGGAACACAGATACGCAGTATTTT.

Written as DNA, the CDR3 is TGTGCCAGCAGACACCGGGACAGGAGCAATCAGCCCCAGCATTTT. This sequence encodes CASRHRDRSNQPQHF. The gene calls are TRBV12-3 or TRBV12-4 and TRBJ1-5; 8 bases align to TRBD1. Trimming removed 6 bases from V and 1 base from J; junction bases left unmatched: 5. The CDR3 contains 15 residues.

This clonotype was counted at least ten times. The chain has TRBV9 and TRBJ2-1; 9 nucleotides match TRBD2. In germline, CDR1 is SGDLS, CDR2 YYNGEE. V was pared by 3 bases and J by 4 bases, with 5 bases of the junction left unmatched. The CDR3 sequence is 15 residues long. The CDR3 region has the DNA TGTGCCAGCAGCGCGACTAGCGGACCGTACAATGAGCAGTTCTTC. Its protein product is CASSATSGPYNEQFF.

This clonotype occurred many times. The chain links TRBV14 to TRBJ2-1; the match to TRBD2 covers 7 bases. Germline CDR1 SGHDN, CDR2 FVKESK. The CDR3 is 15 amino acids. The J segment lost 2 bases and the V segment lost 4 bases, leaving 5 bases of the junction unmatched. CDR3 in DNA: TGTGCCAGCAGCCCGAGGCTAGCGGCCTACAATGAGCAGTTCTTC. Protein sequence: CASSPRLAAYNEQFF.

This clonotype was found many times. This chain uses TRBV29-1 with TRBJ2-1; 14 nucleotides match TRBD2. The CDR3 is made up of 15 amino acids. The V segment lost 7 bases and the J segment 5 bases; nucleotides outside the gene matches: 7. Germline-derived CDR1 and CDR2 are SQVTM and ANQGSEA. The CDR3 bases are TGCAGCGGCCGGACTAGCGGGAGGACAGACAATGAGCAGTTCTTC. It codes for CSGRTSGRTDNEQFF.

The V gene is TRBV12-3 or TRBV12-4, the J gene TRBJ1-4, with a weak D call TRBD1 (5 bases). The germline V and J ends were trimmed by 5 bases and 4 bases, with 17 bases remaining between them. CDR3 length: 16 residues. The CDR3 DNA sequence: TGTGCCAGCAGTACACCGACAGTCCAAAATAATGAAAAACTGTTTTTT. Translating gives CASSTPTVQNNEKLFF.

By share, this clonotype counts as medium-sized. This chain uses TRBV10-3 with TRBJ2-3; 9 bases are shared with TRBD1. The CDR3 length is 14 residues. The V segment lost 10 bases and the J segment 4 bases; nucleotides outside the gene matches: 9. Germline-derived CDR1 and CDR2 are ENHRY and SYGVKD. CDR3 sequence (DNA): TGTGCCAGCAACCGGGACAGGGAGGCAGATACGCAGTATTTT. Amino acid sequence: CASNRDREADTQYF.

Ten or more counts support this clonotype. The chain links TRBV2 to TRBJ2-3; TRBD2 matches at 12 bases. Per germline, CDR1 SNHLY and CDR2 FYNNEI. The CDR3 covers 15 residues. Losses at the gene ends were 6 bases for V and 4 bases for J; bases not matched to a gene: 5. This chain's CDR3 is CASRRLAGAPDTQYF. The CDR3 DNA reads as TGTGCCAGCAGACGACTAGCGGGAGCTCCAGATACGCAGTATTTT. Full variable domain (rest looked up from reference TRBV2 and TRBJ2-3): EPEVTQTPSHQVTQMGQEVILRCVPISNHLYFYWYRQILGQKVEFLVSFYNNEISEKSEIFDDQFSVERPDGSNFTLKIRSTKLEDSAMYFCASRRLAGAPDTQYFGPGTRLTVL.

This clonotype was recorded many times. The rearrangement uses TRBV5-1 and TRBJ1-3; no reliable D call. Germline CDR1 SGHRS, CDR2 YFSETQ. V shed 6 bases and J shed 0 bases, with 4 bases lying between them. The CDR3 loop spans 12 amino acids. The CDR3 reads CASKSSGNTIYF. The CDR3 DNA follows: TGCGCCAGCAAGAGCTCTGGAAACACCATATATTTT. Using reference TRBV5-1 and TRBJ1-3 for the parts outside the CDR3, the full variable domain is KAGVTQTPRYLIKTRGQQVTLSCSPISGHRSVSWYQQTPGQGLQFLFEYFSETQRNKGNFPGRFSGRQFSNSRSEMNVSTLELGDSALYLCASKSSGNTIYFGEGSWLTVV.

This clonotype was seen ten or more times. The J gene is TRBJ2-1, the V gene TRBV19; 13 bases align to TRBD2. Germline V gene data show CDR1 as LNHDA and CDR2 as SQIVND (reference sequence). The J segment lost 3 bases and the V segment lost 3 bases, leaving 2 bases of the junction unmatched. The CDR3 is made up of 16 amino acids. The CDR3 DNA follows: TGTGCCAGTAGTATGGGACTAGCGGGAAGCTACAATGAGCAGTTCTTC. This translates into CASSMGLAGSYNEQFF.

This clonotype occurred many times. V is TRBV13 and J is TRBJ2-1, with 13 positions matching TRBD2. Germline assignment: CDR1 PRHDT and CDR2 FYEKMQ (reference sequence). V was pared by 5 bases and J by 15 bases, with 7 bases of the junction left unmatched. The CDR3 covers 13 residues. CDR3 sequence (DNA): TGTGCCAGCAGCCCAGGACTAGCGGGAGTATGGTTCTTC. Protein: CASSPGLAGVWFF.